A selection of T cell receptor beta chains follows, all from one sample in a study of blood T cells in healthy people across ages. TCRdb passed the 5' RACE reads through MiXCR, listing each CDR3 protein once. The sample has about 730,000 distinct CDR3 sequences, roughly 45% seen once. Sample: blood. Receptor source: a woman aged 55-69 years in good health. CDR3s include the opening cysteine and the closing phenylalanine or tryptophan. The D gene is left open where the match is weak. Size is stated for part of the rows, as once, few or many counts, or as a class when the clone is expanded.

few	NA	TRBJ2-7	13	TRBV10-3	CAISESELGEQYF	TGTGCCATCAGTGAGTCCGAGCTCGGCGAGCAGTACTTC
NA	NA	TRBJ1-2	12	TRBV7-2	CASSLRARLYTF	TGTGCCAGCAGCCTCCGGGCCCGTCTCTACACCTTC
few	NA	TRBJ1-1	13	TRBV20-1	CSASYQTNTEAFF	TGCAGTGCTAGCTATCAGACAAACACTGAAGCTTTCTTT
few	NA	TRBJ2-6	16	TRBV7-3	CASSRGQTSGANVLTF	TGTGCCAGTAGTAGGGGTCAAACCTCTGGGGCCAACGTCCTGACTTTC
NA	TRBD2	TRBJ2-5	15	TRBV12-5	CASGGGTSTGNEQYF	TGTGCTAGTGGTGGGGGGACTAGCACAGGCAATGAGCAGTACTTC
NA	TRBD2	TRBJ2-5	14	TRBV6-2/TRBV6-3	CASSPRGGRKTQYF	TGTGCCAGCAGCCCCCGGGGGGGGAGGAAGACCCAGTACTTC
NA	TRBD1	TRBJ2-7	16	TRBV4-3	CASSREAGTGFYEQYF	TGCGCCAGCAGCCGAGAGGCCGGGACAGGGTTTTACGAGCAGTACTTC
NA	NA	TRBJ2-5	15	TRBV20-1	CSARDARGPGETQYF	TGCAGTGCTAGGGACGCCAGGGGTCCCGGGGAGACCCAGTACTTC
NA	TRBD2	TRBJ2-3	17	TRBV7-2	CASSFKLAGGWGDTQYF	TGTGCCAGCAGCTTTAAACTAGCGGGGGGATGGGGAGATACGCAGTATTTT
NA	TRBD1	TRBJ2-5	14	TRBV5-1	CASSMGDSRETQYF	TGCGCCAGCAGCATGGGGGACAGCCGAGAGACCCAGTACTTC
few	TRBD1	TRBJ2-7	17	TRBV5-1	CASSLVAGGYEFYEQYF	TGCGCCAGCAGCTTGGTCGCAGGGGGATATGAGTTCTACGAGCAGTACTTC
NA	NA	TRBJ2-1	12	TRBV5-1	CASSLTGIEQFF	TGCGCCAGCAGCTTGACAGGGATTGAGCAGTTCTTC
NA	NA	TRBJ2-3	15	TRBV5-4	CASSSLGTDTDTQYF	TGTGCCAGCAGCTCACTCGGGACGGACACAGATACGCAGTATTTT
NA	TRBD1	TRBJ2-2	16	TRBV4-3	CASSQATGVGTGELFF	TGCGCCAGCAGCCAAGCAACAGGGGTGGGCACCGGGGAGCTGTTTTTT